The clone carrying this T cell receptor (beta chain) was seen repeatedly, ten times or more. This entry comes from a study of T-cell memory formation after mild COVID-19. Study as a whole: Clusters were largely donor specific.

TCRdb re-called the 5' RACE reads through MiXCR, storing one row per CDR3 protein. The sample holds about 150,000 distinct CDR3 sequences; roughly 15% are singletons and the top ten take 13% to 15%. Germline CDR1 is MNHEY and CDR2 is SVGAGI. J lost 4 bases, V lost 7 bases, and 8 bases had no gene match. The CDR3 is 15 residues long. V and J are TRBV6-5 and TRBJ2-1; 9 nucleotides line up with TRBD1. The origin of this receptor is an adult woman who had mild COVID-19 (a few samples of this study predate the infection). Cell type and time point are not known. Sequenced input: PBMCs or a T cell subset sorted from them (not recorded which). CDR3 protein: CASNQRDRAYNEQFF. The CDR3 DNA follows: TGTGCCAGCAACCAACGGGACAGGGCTTACAATGAGCAGTTCTTC.